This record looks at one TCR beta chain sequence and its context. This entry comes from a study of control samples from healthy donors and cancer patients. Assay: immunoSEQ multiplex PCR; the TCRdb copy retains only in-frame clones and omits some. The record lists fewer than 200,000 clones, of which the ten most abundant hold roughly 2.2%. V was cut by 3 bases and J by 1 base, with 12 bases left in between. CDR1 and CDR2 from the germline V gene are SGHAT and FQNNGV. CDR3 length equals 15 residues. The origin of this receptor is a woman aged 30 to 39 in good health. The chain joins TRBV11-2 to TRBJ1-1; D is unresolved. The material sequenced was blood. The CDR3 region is CASSLIRAANTEAFF. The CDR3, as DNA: TGTGCCAGCAGCTTGATCCGGGCAGCGAACACTGAAGCTTTCTTT.